The sequence of this T cell receptor (beta chain) was determined in a study of vaccination and CD4 T cells after COVID-19. About the study: With several mild cases and one severe, convalescent patients were SARS-CoV-2 positive by nasal swab PCR.

From germline, CDR1 is MDHEN and CDR2 SYDVKM. The CDR3 contains 15 residues. The V and J ends lost 6 bases and 0 bases, in that order; junction bases with no gene match: 5. TCRdb recomputed calls from the PCR reads with MiXCR, one row per CDR3 protein. The sample lists about 21,000 distinct CDR3 sequences; 50% to 60% were seen once. This clonotype was found a few times. This chain links TRBV28 with TRBJ2-7, with 10 positions matching TRBD2. Sequenced here: CD4+ T cells from blood, sampled before SARS-CoV-2 vaccination. The source is a human donor who had recovered from COVID-19. For the CDR3, the DNA is TGTGCCAGCAGCAGGAAGCGGGAGGGCTCCTACGAGCAGTACTTC. This sequence encodes CASSRKREGSYEQYF.